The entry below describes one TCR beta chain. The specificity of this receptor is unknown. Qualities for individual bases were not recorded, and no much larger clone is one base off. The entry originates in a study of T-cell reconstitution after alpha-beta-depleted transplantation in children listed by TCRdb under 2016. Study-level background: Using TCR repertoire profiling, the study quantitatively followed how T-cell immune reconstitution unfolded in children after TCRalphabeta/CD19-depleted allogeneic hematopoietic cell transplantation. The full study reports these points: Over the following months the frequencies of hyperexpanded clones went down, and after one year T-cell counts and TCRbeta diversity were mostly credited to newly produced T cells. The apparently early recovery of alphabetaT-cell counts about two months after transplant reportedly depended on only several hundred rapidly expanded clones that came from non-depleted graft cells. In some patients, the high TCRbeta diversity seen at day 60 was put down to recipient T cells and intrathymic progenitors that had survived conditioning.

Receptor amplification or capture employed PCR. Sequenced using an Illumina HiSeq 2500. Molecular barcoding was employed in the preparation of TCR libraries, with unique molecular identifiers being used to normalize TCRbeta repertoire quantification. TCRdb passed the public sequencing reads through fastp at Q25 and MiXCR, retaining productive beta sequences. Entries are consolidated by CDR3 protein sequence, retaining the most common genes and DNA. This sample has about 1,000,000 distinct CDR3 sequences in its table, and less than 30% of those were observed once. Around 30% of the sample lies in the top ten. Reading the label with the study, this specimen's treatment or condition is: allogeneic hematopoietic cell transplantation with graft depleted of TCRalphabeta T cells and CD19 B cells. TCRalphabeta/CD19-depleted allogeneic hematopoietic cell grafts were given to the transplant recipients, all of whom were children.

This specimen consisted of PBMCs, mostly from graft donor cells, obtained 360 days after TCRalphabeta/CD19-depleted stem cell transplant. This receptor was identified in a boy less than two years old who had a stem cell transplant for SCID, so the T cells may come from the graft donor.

The bases read TGTGCCAGCAGTCGGGGGTATTCTGAAGCTTTCTTT. This is translated as CASSRGYSEAFF. In this chain, TRBV12-3 or TRBV12-4 is recombined with TRBJ1-1, and perhaps TRBD1 as D gene, on 5 matching bases. V is clipped by 5 bases and J by 6 bases, and the sequence between their germline boundaries is 10 bases long. The CDR3 runs 12 amino acids, cysteine and phenylalanine included. The CDR3 DNA has 36 bases and is translated from base 1.